Following are 16 T cell receptor beta chains from one sample sequenced in a study of T cell repertoires in cytomegalovirus infection. For these TCRs, the target antigens are not known. Each CDR3 protein is one row after TCRdb ran MiXCR on the reads. Among about 78,000 distinct CDR3 sequences listed, 35% to 45% were seen once. The sequences come from CD8+ T cells from cultured PBMCs, collected from culture after CMV antigen stimulation. The receptors originated from a human donor in good health (CMV status not recorded). Some clones in this sample may be carry-over from other donors' samples.

The chain couples TRBV6-2 or TRBV6-3 to TRBJ1-1; TRBD1 is a possible D gene (6 bases). Trimming left V 6 bases short and J 1 base short, with 12 bases between. Germline CDR1 reads MNHEY; CDR2 reads SVGEGT. The CDR3 totals 14 residues. The CDR3 loop is CASRYGTRNTEAFF. The CDR3, as DNA: TGTGCCAGCAGATACGGGACAAGGAACACTGAAGCTTTCTTT.

The chain links TRBV7-2 to TRBJ2-7; D is perhaps TRBD1 or TRBD2 (5 bases each). Germline CDR1 is SGHTA and CDR2 is FQGNSA. This CDR3 contains 15 residues. The germline V and J ends were trimmed by 2 bases and 3 bases, with 14 bases remaining between them. Here the CDR3 reads CASSLSPGTYYEQYF. The DNA of the CDR3 is TGTGCCAGCAGCTTATCCCCCGGGACCTACTACGAGCAGTACTTC. Supplemented by reference TRBV7-2 and TRBJ2-7, the full variable domain reads GAGVSQSPSNKVTEKGKDVELRCDPISGHTALYWYRQSLGQGLEFLIYFQGNSAPDKSGLPSDRFSAERTGGSVSTLTIQRTQQEDSAVYLCASSLSPGTYYEQYFGPGTRLTVT.

This rearrangement joins TRBV5-1 to TRBJ2-3; D uncertain. Germline CDR1 and CDR2: SGHRS and YFSETQ. V was clipped by 0 bases and J by 4 bases, with 12 bases between them. The CDR3 consists of 15 residues. The CDR3: CASSLEGPAADTQYF. The CDR3 DNA sequence: TGCGCCAGCAGCTTGGAAGGTCCGGCGGCAGATACGCAGTATTTT.

This clonotype was detected only once. The chain couples TRBV20-1 to TRBJ2-7; tentative D call: TRBD1 (6 bases). CDR3 length equals 13 residues. The germline gives CDR1 DFQATT, CDR2 SNEGSKA (reference sequence). V shed 6 bases and J shed 0 bases, with 12 bases lying between them. CDR3 amino acids: CSARDKSSYEQYF. The DNA for the CDR3 is TGCAGTGCCCGGGACAAGAGCTCCTACGAGCAGTACTTC.

This clonotype was found many times. The chain uses TRBV7-2 and TRBJ2-7, with D possibly TRBD1 on 6 matching bases. Germline V CDR1 and CDR2: SGHTA, FQGNSA. The CDR3 loop spans 15 amino acids. V shed 1 base and J shed 7 bases, with 17 bases lying between them. The CDR3 here is CASSLGGTPKAEQYF. The CDR3, as DNA: TGTGCCAGCAGCTTAGGTGGGACACCGAAAGCGGAGCAGTACTTC.

This clonotype has just a few counts. The rearrangement links TRBV6-6 to TRBJ1-2; the match to TRBD1 covers 8 bases. The CDR3 extends over 15 amino acids. The germline V gene has CDR1 MNHNY and CDR2 SVGAGI (reference sequence). The V segment lost 0 bases and the J segment 6 bases; nucleotides outside the gene matches: 6. The CDR3 protein is CASSYSTGASDGYTF. The CDR3 nucleotides read TGTGCCAGCAGTTACTCGACAGGGGCAAGCGATGGCTACACCTTC.

This clonotype was picked up a small number of times. V gene TRBV6-1 combines with J gene TRBJ1-5, with D possibly matching TRBD1 (5 bases). Germline V lookup: CDR1 MNHNS, CDR2 SASEGT. This CDR3 comprises 15 residues. Trimming removed 6 bases at V and 3 bases at J, with 15 bases between. Written as DNA, the CDR3 is TGTGCCAGCAGCCCGTGGGACGGACACAATCAGCCCCAGCATTTT. It specifies CASSPWDGHNQPQHF.

This clonotype was picked up a small number of times. The J gene is TRBJ1-1, the V gene TRBV12-3 or TRBV12-4; 10 bases map to TRBD1. The ends lost 3 bases at V and 2 bases at J; junction bases unmatched: 30. CDR3 length: 24 residues. CDR3 protein: CASSFITGAPVTLWGQGTNTEAFF. CDR3 coding DNA: TGTGCCAGCAGTTTCATAACAGGGGCCCCTGTAACATTGTGGGGACAGGGGACAAACACTGAAGCTTTCTTT.

V is TRBV28 and J is TRBJ1-1; 9 nucleotides agree with TRBD1. The length of the CDR3 is 18 residues. Germline CDR1 MDHEN, CDR2 SYDVKM. Losses at the gene ends were 1 base for V and 2 bases for J; bases not matched to a gene: 11. The CDR3 region has the DNA TGTGCCAGCAGTTTATTGTTTCGAAGGACAGGGGAAAACACTGAAGCTTTCTTT. It encodes CASSLLFRRTGENTEAFF. Together with reference TRBV28 and TRBJ1-1, the CDR3 gives the full variable domain: DVKVTQSSRYLVKRTGEKVFLECVQDMDHENMFWYRQDPGLGLRLIYFSYDVKMKEKGDIPEGYSVSREKKERFSLILESASTNQTSMYLCASSLLFRRTGENTEAFFGQGTRLTVV.

The V call is TRBV7-2, the J call TRBJ2-2, with TRBD2 identical over 9 bases. CDR3 length: 17 amino acids. Per the germline V gene, CDR1 is SGHTA and CDR2 is FQGNSA. V shed 5 bases, J shed 6 bases, and the junction held 13 bases outside the gene matches. As DNA, the CDR3 is TGTGCCAGCAGCCTAAATGGGGGACTAGCCTCGCCCGGGGAGCTGTTTTTT. It is translated as CASSLNGGLASPGELFF. The whole variable domain, filled in from reference TRBV7-2 and TRBJ2-2, reads GAGVSQSPSNKVTEKGKDVELRCDPISGHTALYWYRQSLGQGLEFLIYFQGNSAPDKSGLPSDRFSAERTGGSVSTLTIQRTQQEDSAVYLCASSLNGGLASPGELFFGEGSRLTVL.

The chain employs TRBV7-8 and TRBJ1-6, with 8 bases fitting TRBD1. Looked up from germline, CDR1 is SGHVS and CDR2 is FQNEAQ. The V segment lost 3 bases and the J segment 6 bases; nucleotides outside the gene matches: 1. The CDR3 covers 14 residues. This CDR3 is CASSFGQGNSPLHF. CDR3 DNA sequence: TGTGCCAGCAGCTTCGGACAGGGTAATTCACCCCTCCACTTT.

This clonotype was seen many times. CDR3 sequence reads: CASSPALGEQYF. Here the CDR3 DNA reads TGTGCCAGCAGCCCGGCTCTGGGCGAGCAGTACTTC. This chain connects TRBV7-9 to TRBJ2-7; D remains ambiguous. Germline V gives CDR1 SEHNR, CDR2 FQNEAQ (reference sequence). CDR3 length: 12 residues. V was cut by 5 bases and J by 6 bases, with 11 bases left in between.

This chain uses TRBV28 with TRBJ1-1; 7 nucleotides line up with TRBD1. Germline V CDR1 and CDR2: MDHEN, SYDVKM. J was trimmed by 1 base and V by 7 bases; bases with no gene match: 3. This CDR3 is 13 amino acids long. CDR3 protein: CASITGENTEAFF. CDR3 DNA sequence: TGTGCCAGCATTACAGGGGAGAACACTGAAGCTTTCTTT. The whole variable domain, remainder taken from reference TRBV28 and TRBJ1-1, is DVKVTQSSRYLVKRTGEKVFLECVQDMDHENMFWYRQDPGLGLRLIYFSYDVKMKEKGDIPEGYSVSREKKERFSLILESASTNQTSMYLCASITGENTEAFFGQGTRLTVV.

This clonotype was counted ten times or more. The chain combines TRBV6-2 or TRBV6-3 with TRBJ1-2; D is perhaps TRBD1 (5 bases). The CDR3 totals 12 residues. Germline loops: CDR1 MNHEY, CDR2 SVGEGT. The V end was cut by 1 base, the J end by 7 bases, with 7 bases between. The CDR3 DNA follows: TGTGCCAGCAGTTACTGGGGCTCTGGCTACACCTTC. Translating gives CASSYWGSGYTF.

This chain uses TRBV6-5 with TRBJ2-1; possible D gene TRBD1, 6 bases. The CDR3 has 16 residues. Trimming took off 2 bases at V and 0 bases at J, with 11 bases between the two ends. Germline CDR1 and CDR2: MNHEY and SVGAGI. The CDR3, as DNA: TGTGCCAGCAGTTACGGGCAGGGGCTCTCCTACAATGAGCAGTTCTTC. Its translation is CASSYGQGLSYNEQFF.

V is TRBV7-6 and J is TRBJ2-7, with 7 bases aligning to TRBD2. V trimming: 5 bases; J trimming: 0 bases; junction bases outside the gene matches: 4. From germline, CDR1 is SGHVS and CDR2 FNYEAQ. The CDR3 covers 14 residues. The CDR3 protein is CASSRPGGSYEQYF. The CDR3 region has the DNA TGTGCCAGCAGCCGCCCGGGGGGCTCCTACGAGCAGTACTTC. The full variable domain, with the rest looked up from reference TRBV7-6 and TRBJ2-7, is GAGVSQSPRYKVTKRGQDVALRCDPISGHVSLYWYRQALGQGPEFLTYFNYEAQQDKSGLPNDRFSAERPEGSISTLTIQRTEQRDSAMYRCASSRPGGSYEQYFGPGTRLTVT.